This TCR beta chain is from a study of CD4 T cells in relation to SARS-CoV-2 and coronaviruses. About the research overall: After roughly 9 days of antigen culture, PBMC TCR beta CDR3s were sequenced.

A remark on this clone: The target antigen is unknown.

The CDR3 has 15 amino acids. The data were produced by immunoSEQ multiplex PCR, yet TCRdb's version contains in-frame clones alone and is incomplete. This table holds about 41,000 clones, under 90% found once. V gene TRBV21-1 combines with J gene TRBJ2-1; the D call of TRBD1 is as the table states it, not checked on the DNA. TRBV21-1 counts as a pseudogene. The sequence came from an adult with COVID-19. The sample comprised naive CD4+ T cells from PBMCs, cultured in vitro. Documented subset: naive CD4+ T cells isolated by negative enrichment. In DNA, the CDR3 is TGTGCCAGCAGCACACTCAGGGTAGGGTTCCATGAGCAGTTCTTC. This sequence encodes CASSTLRVGFHEQFF.